Sequencing of this TCR beta chain was carried out in a study of blood T cells in healthy people across ages. Healthy Caucasians from Russia aged 6 to 90 served as donors. PCR was performed a second time for 7 to 11 cycles using a sample-barcoded 5' primer and a J-beta primer mix. Researchers report that a template-switch adaptor with 12 random nucleotides tagged each cDNA molecule. TCRdb re-analysed the 5' RACE reads in MiXCR, keeping a single row per CDR3 protein. The data contain just under 550,000 distinct CDR3 sequences, approximately 25% of them singletons. CDR1 and CDR2 (germline): MGHDK, SYGVNS. The CDR3 spans 16 residues. The V end was cut by 6 bases, the J end by 0 bases, with 15 bases between. These data also formed part of another study, on T cells of mothers and their children. Per that study: A few healthy Caucasian mothers served as donors, and their six children did as well. With unrelated pairs as the comparison, related mother-child pairs had a slightly higher overlap that was not significant.

The sequencing input was blood. The chain uses TRBV25-1 and TRBJ1-3, with D possibly matching TRBD1 (5 bases). This sequence was found in a boy between 10 and 17 years old in good health. CDR3 nucleotides: TGTGCCAGCAGGGCCATGACAGCCACCTCTGGAAACACCATATATTTT. It encodes CASRAMTATSGNTIYF.